This T cell receptor (beta chain) is drawn from a study of T cell repertoires in cytomegalovirus infection. TCRdb recomputed calls from the reads with MiXCR, one row per CDR3 protein. The data hold fewer than 200,000 distinct CDR3 sequences, with approximately 15% observed a single time. The CDR3 runs 12 residues. Trimming left V 8 bases short and J 3 bases short, with 7 bases between. CDR1 and CDR2 (germline): MNHNS, SASEGT. This clonotype was picked up many times. The sequence was collected from a human donor in good health (CMV status not recorded). Some clones in this sample may be carry-over from other donors' samples. Sample: PBMCs. The chain recombines TRBV6-1 with TRBJ1-4; D is unclear. The CDR3 loop is CASERSNEKLFF. The CDR3 nucleotides read TGTGCCAGCGAGAGGTCTAATGAAAAACTGTTTTTT.